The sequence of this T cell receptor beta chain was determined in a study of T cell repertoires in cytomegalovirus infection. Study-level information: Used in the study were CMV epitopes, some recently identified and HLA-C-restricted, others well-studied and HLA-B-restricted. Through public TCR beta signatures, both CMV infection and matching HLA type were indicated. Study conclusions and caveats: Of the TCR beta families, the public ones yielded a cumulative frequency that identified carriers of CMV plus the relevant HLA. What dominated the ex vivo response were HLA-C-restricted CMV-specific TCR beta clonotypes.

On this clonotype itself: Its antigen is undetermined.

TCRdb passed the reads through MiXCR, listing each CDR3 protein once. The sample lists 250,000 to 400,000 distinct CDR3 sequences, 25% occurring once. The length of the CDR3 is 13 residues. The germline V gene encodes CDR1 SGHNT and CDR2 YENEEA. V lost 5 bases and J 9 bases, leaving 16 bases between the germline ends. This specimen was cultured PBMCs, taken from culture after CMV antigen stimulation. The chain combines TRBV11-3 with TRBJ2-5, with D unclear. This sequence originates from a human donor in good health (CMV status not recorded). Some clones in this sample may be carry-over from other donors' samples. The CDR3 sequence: CASSGVAQEAQYF. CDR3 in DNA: TGTGCCAGCAGCGGAGTGGCCCAGGAAGCCCAGTACTTC.